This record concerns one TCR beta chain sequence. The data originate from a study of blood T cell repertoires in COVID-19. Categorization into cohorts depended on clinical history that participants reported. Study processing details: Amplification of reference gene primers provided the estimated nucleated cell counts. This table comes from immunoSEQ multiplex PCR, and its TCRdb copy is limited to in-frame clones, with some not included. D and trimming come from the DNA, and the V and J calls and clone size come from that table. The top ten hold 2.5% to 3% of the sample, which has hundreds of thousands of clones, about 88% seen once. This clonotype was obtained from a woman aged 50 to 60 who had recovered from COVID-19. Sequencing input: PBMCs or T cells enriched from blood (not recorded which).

CDR3 nucleotide sequence: TGTGCCAGCAGTTTAGCGGAGATAGCCAAAAACATTCAGTACTTC. Amino acids: CASSLAEIAKNIQYF. J is TRBJ2-4 and V is TRBV28; D uncertain. The V gene's germline CDR1 is MDHEN and CDR2 SYDVKM. This CDR3 spans 15 amino acids. V was pared by 2 bases and J by 0 bases, with 8 bases between.